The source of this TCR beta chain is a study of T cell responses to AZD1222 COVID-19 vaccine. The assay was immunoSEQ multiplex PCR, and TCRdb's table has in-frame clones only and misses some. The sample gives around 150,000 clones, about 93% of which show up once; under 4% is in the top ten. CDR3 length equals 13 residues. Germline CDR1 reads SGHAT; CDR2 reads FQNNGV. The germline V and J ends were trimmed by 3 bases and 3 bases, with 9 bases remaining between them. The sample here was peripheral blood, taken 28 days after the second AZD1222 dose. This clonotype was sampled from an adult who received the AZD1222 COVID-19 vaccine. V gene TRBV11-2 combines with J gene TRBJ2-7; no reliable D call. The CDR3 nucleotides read TGTGCCAGCAGCTTGGCAGGAAGCTACGAGCAGTACTTC. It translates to CASSLAGSYEQYF.